This is a list of T cell receptor beta chains from one sample in a study of shared clonotypes between healthy human individuals. Using immunoSEQ multiplex PCR, the repertoire was profiled, and TCRdb retains in-frame clones only, with some absent. The data show about 690,000 clones, with 90% seen just once and about 33% held by the top ten. Source material: memory CD8+ T cells from PBMCs. The receptors originated from a man aged 18 to 29 in good health. Some clones in this sample may be carry-over from other donors' samples. Each CDR3 is given with its conserved first and last residue. The order of the fields is D gene, clone size, J gene, V gene, CDR3 DNA, CDR3 protein. A D gene is named only where the DNA matches it firmly. The size entry is marked missing in some rows and otherwise reads once, few, many or a size class.

TRBD2 | - | TRBJ2-1 | TRBV10-3 | TGTGCCATCAGTGAGGCGACTAGCGACATCTCCTACAATGAGCAGTTCTTC | CAISEATSDISYNEQFF
TRBD2 | - | TRBJ2-5 | TRBV19 | TGTGCCAGTAGTTTGGGCGGGAGAAAACAAGAGACCCAGTACTTC | CASSLGGRKQETQYF
- | - | TRBJ2-2 | TRBV13 | TGTGCCAGCAGCCTCAGCGTCGGGGAGCTGTTTTTT | CASSLSVGELFF
- | - | TRBJ2-1 | TRBV28 | TGTGCCAGCAGTTTCTTGGACGGAACCTACAATGAGCAGTTCTTC | CASSFLDGTYNEQFF
TRBD1 | - | TRBJ2-2 | TRBV18 | TGTGCCAGCTCTCCTGGAGACAGGGAGATCGTTTCGATCGCCGGGGAGCTGTTTTTT | CASSPGDREIVSIAGELFF
- | once | TRBJ2-1 | TRBV12-5 | TGTGCTAGTGGGAGCGAGGACAGTGGTGAGCAGTTCTTC | CASGSEDSGEQFF
- | - | TRBJ2-7 | TRBV27 | TGTGCCAGCAGTTTATCGAACCTCTACGAGCAGTACTTC | CASSLSNLYEQYF
TRBD1 | - | TRBJ2-3 | TRBV6-4 | TGTGCCAGCAGTGACTCCGGGACAGGGGGCGCAGATACGCAGTATTTT | CASSDSGTGGADTQYF
TRBD1 | - | TRBJ2-5 | TRBV25-1 | TGTGCCAGCAGTGAATGGACAGGGGTCCGAGAGACCCAGTACTTC | CASSEWTGVRETQYF
- | - | TRBJ1-1 | TRBV28 | TGTGCCAGCAGATCCTATCGTACGAACACTGAAGCTTTCTTT | CASRSYRTNTEAFF
- | once | TRBJ2-1 | TRBV11-2 | TGTGCCAGCAGCTTAGATCCTCCAGGGTTCGCCTCCTACAATGAGCAGTTCTTC | CASSLDPPGFASYNEQFF
- | - | TRBJ1-2 | TRBV25-1 | TGTGCCAGCAGCAACGCAGAGGAGGCCTATGGCTACACCTTC | CASSNAEEAYGYTF
- | - | TRBJ1-1 | TRBV4-1 | TGCGCCAGCAGCCAAGTCCGGGGCCGCGACACTGAAGCTTTCTTT | CASSQVRGRDTEAFF
- | many | TRBJ2-5 | TRBV28 | TGTGCCAGCAAGGGGAAGACCCAGTACTTC | CASKGKTQYF